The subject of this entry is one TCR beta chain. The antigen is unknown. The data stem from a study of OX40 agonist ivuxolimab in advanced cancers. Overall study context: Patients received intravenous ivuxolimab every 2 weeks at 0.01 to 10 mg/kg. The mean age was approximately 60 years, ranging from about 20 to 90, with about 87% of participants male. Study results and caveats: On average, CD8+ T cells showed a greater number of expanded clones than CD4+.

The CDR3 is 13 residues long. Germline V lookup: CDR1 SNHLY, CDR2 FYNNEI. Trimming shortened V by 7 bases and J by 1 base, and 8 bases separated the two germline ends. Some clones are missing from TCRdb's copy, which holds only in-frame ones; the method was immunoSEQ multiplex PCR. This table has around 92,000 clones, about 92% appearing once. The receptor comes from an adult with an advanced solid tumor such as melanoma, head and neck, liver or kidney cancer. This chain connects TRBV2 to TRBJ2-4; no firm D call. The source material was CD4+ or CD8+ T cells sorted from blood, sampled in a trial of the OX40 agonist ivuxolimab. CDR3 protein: CASMGWAKNIQYF. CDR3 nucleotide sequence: TGTGCCAGCATGGGATGGGCCAAAAACATTCAGTACTTC.